The source of this T cell receptor beta chain is a study of technical replicates of blood from a handful of donors. Germline CDR1 MDHEN, CDR2 SYDVKM. The ends lost 3 bases at V and 5 bases at J; junction bases unmatched: 8. The CDR3 is 16 amino acids. Data came from immunoSEQ multiplex PCR; TCRdb stores just in-frame clones and leaves some out. The sample contains around 83,000 clones, more than 90% of which appear only once. The sequence was obtained from a human donor in good health. Some clones in this sample may be carry-over from other donors' samples. The chain employs TRBV28 and TRBJ2-5; TRBD2 agrees at 11 bases. Input material: T cells isolated from PBMCs. The CDR3 region is CASSFPLLAGDETQYF. The CDR3 coding sequence is TGTGCCAGCAGTTTTCCCCTACTAGCGGGAGATGAGACCCAGTACTTC.